These T cell receptor beta chains were read from a single sample in a study of blood T cell repertoires in COVID-19. Assay: immunoSEQ multiplex PCR; the TCRdb copy retains only in-frame clones and omits some. The sample lists roughly 230,000 clones; 70% to 85% were seen once. Specimen: PBMCs or T cells enriched from blood (not recorded which). The receptors were sampled from a woman aged 60 to 75 who had recovered from COVID-19. Each CDR3 is given with its conserved first and last residue. The D gene is left open where the match is weak. Some rows have no size entry. The others give once, few or many, or a class for an expanded clone.

d_gene	v_gene	abundance	j_gene	CDR3nt	CDR3aa
TRBD2	TRBV5-1	.	TRBJ2-5	TGCGCCAGCAGCTTAACGGCTAGCGGGGGGACTCAAGAGACCCAGTACTTC	CASSLTASGGTQETQYF
TRBD1	TRBV5-5	.	TRBJ1-1	TGTGCCAGCAGCTTGGAACAGGGGTTTGGGAACACTGAAGCTTTCTTT	CASSLEQGFGNTEAFF
TRBD1	TRBV5-1	.	TRBJ2-5	TGCGCCAGCAGCTACGACAGGGGCCAAGAGACCCAGTACTTC	CASSYDRGQETQYF
.	TRBV6-1	.	TRBJ1-5	TGTGCCAGCAGTGAAATTCAGGGGCATAGCAATCAGCCCCAGCATTTT	CASSEIQGHSNQPQHF
TRBD1	TRBV5-1	.	TRBJ1-6	TGCGCCAGCAGCCTACAGGGGGGGATTAATTCACCCCTCCACTTT	CASSLQGGINSPLHF
TRBD1	TRBV7-6	.	TRBJ1-1	TGTGCCAGCAGCTCTAGCGGGACAGGGGACACTGAAGCTTTCTTT	CASSSSGTGDTEAFF
TRBD1	TRBV6-5	few	TRBJ1-5	TGTGCCAGCAAGACAGGGTACAATCAGCCCCAGCATTTT	CASKTGYNQPQHF
.	TRBV5-1	.	TRBJ1-2	TGCGCCAGCAGCTTGGGAGGGAGTACTAACTATGGCTACACCTTC	CASSLGGSTNYGYTF
TRBD1	TRBV15	.	TRBJ2-7	TGTGCCACCAGCAGAGATATGAGTTCATTTGGCGGGACAGGCTCTGGGGAGCAGTACTTC	CATSRDMSSFGGTGSGEQYF
TRBD1	TRBV10-3	.	TRBJ2-3	TGTGCCACTCGAGAACGACAGGGGGGCACAGATACGCAGTATTTT	CATRERQGGTDTQYF